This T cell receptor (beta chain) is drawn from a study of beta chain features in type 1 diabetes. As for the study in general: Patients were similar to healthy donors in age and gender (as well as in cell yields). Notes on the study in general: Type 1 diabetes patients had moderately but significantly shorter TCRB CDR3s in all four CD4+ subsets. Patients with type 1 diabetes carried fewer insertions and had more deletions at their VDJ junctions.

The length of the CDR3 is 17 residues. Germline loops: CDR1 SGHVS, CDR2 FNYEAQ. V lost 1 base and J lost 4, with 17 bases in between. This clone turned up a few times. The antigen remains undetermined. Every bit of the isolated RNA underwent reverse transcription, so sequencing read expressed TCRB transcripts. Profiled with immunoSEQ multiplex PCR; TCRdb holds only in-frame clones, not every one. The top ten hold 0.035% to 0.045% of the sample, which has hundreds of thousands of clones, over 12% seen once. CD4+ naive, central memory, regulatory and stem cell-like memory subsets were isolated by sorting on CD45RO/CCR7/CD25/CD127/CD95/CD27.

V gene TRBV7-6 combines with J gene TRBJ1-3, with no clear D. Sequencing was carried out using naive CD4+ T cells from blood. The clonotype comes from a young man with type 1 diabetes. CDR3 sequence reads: CASSLESGYLRGNTIYF. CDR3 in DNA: TGTGCCAGCAGCTTAGAATCTGGCTATTTGAGAGGAAACACCATATATTTT.